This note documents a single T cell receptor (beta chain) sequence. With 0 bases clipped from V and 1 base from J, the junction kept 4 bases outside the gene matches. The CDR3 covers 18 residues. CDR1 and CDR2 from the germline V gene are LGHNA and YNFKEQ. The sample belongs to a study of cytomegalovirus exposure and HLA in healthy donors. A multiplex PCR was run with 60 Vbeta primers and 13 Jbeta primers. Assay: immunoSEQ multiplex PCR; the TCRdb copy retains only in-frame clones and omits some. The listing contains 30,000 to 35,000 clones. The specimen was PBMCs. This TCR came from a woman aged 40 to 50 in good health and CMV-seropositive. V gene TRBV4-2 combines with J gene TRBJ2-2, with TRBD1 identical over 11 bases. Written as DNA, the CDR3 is TGTGCCAGCAGCCAAGACCCCGGGACAGGGGGGAACACCGGGGAGCTGTTTTTT. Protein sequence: CASSQDPGTGGNTGELFF.